The 27 T cell receptor beta chains reported below all come from one sample, sequenced in a study of T cells in Graves' hyperthyroidism and ophthalmopathy. Amplified TCR beta CDR3 regions came from RNA transcripts. A set of HTBI primers served as the primers for a first-round RT-PCR of the TCR CDR3. From the multiplex PCR reads, TCRdb called clonotypes with MiXCR, one entry per CDR3 protein. Counted here are over 250,000 distinct CDR3 sequences, approximately 21% occurring once; the ten biggest clones make up roughly 60%. Source material: blood. Source of these receptors: a man between 25 and 39 years old with Graves' ophthalmopathy.

This chain links TRBV5-1 with TRBJ1-4, with 7 bases lining up with TRBD1. Germline V lookup: CDR1 SGHRS, CDR2 YFSETQ. The CDR3 is 14 amino acids. Trimming removed 4 bases from V and 6 bases from J; junction bases left unmatched: 6. As DNA, the CDR3 is TGCGCCAGCAGCCCGACAGGGCGGGATGAAAAACTGTTTTTT. It is translated as CASSPTGRDEKLFF.

The rearrangement joins TRBV6-9 to TRBJ2-2; 16 bases line up with TRBD2. CDR3 size: 18 residues. The V gene end was trimmed by 6 bases and the J gene end by 6 bases; junction bases not matched to a gene: 10. CDR1 and CDR2 from the germline V gene are MNHGY and SVAAGI. The CDR3 spells CASSYRGLAGGVAGELFF. CDR3 coding DNA: TGTGCCAGCAGCTACAGGGGACTAGCGGGAGGGGTGGCCGGGGAGCTGTTTTTT.

The J gene is TRBJ2-5, the V gene TRBV11-2, with D uncertain. The CDR3 totals 14 residues. Trimming took off 5 bases at V and 5 bases at J, with 15 bases between the two ends. Looked up from germline, CDR1 is SGHAT and CDR2 is FQNNGV. The CDR3 region is CASSPTREWETQYF. The CDR3 DNA reads as TGTGCCAGCAGCCCAACTCGAGAATGGGAGACCCAGTACTTC.

The table lists this clonotype with many counts. The junction does not match germline at one end; this may be a read error. V gene TRBV12-3 or TRBV12-4 combines with J gene TRBJ1-1; D remains unclear. The CDR3 sequence is 10 residues long. Written as DNA, the CDR3 is TGTGCCAGCAGTATCAGTTCCCTTGTCTTT. Translating it yields CASSISSLVF.

The V gene is TRBV7-9, the J gene TRBJ2-4, with 7 bases identical to TRBD1. The J segment lost 5 bases and the V segment lost 5 bases, leaving 9 bases of the junction unmatched. The CDR3 has 15 amino acids. Germline CDR1 reads SEHNR; CDR2 reads FQNEAQ (reference sequence). CDR3 region: CASSQPTGTENIQYF. The CDR3 DNA reads TGTGCCAGCAGCCAGCCAACCGGGACAGAAAACATTCAGTACTTC.

This clonotype was detected once. This chain links TRBV29-1 with TRBJ1-1; D might be TRBD1 (5 bases). The CDR3 sequence is 12 residues long. Between the trimmed V and J ends, which lost 4 bases and 6 bases, there was a span of 12 bases. Germline CDR1 SQVTM, CDR2 ANQGSEA. CDR3 protein: CSVVSSGAEAFF. For the CDR3, the DNA is TGCAGCGTTGTATCATCGGGGGCTGAAGCTTTCTTT.

V gene TRBV12-3 or TRBV12-4 combines with J gene TRBJ2-6; 7 bases line up with TRBD1. This CDR3 region has 16 residues. V shed 2 bases and J 2 bases; nucleotides not matched to a gene: 3. The CDR3 sequence is CASSLYRGTGANVLTF. Written as DNA, the CDR3 is TGTGCCAGCAGTTTATACAGGGGAACTGGGGCCAACGTCCTGACTTTC.

This clonotype was detected many times. V and J are TRBV28 and TRBJ1-1, with no clear D. This CDR3 is built from 15 residues. Germline V gene lookup returns CDR1 MDHEN and CDR2 SYDVKM. V was pared by 5 bases and J by 7 bases, with 20 bases between. The CDR3 DNA follows: TGTGCCAGCAGTCCAATATACCCTCGGGGAGTTGAAGCTTTCTTT. This encodes CASSPIYPRGVEAFF.

This clonotype showed up just a few times. The chain employs TRBV30 and TRBJ2-7; 10 positions match TRBD1. With 1 base clipped from V and 7 bases from J, the junction kept 16 bases outside the gene matches. The CDR3 sequence is 17 residues long. Germline V lookup: CDR1 GTSNPN, CDR2 SVGIG (reference sequence). The CDR3 loop is CAWSAAPGTGVIGEQYF. CDR3 sequence (DNA): TGTGCCTGGAGTGCAGCCCCAGGGACAGGGGTAATAGGGGAGCAGTACTTC.

The chain is built from TRBV5-1 and TRBJ2-1; D uncertain. Germline lookup yields CDR1 SGHRS and CDR2 YFSETQ. The length of the CDR3 is 12 residues. V gave up 4 bases and J gave up 5 bases, with 7 bases separating them. CDR3 sequence reads: CASSPNHNEQFF. CDR3 DNA sequence: TGCGCCAGCAGCCCTAACCACAATGAGCAGTTCTTC.

In its sample, this clonotype was seen many times. This rearrangement joins TRBV2 to TRBJ2-7; TRBD2 matches 10 bases. The CDR3 sequence is 14 residues long. Germline V gene lookup returns CDR1 SNHLY and CDR2 FYNNEI. Trimming removed 7 bases from V and 4 bases from J; junction bases left unmatched: 7. This chain's CDR3 is CASILAGDFYEQYF. As DNA, the CDR3 is TGTGCCAGCATTCTAGCGGGAGACTTTTACGAGCAGTACTTC. Drawing the rest from reference TRBV2 and TRBJ2-7, the complete variable domain is EPEVTQTPSHQVTQMGQEVILRCVPISNHLYFYWYRQILGQKVEFLVSFYNNEISEKSEIFDDQFSVERPDGSNFTLKIRSTKLEDSAMYFCASILAGDFYEQYFGPGTRLTVT.

This clonotype was counted ten times or more. This chain links TRBV28 with TRBJ2-5; perhaps D is TRBD1 or TRBD2 (5 bases each). Trimming removed 2 bases from V and 1 base from J, with 8 bases in between. The CDR3 spans 14 residues. Germline values: CDR1 MDHEN, CDR2 SYDVKM. The CDR3 DNA sequence: TGTGCCAGCAGTTTACGTGGGGGCCAAGAGACCCAGTACTTC. Encoded protein: CASSLRGGQETQYF.

This clonotype was seen many times. The genes are TRBV11-2 and TRBJ2-1; TRBD2 matches 10 bases. The CDR3 extends over 19 amino acids. Germline assignment: CDR1 SGHAT and CDR2 FQNNGV. The V gene end was trimmed by 1 base and the J gene end by 3 bases; junction bases not matched to a gene: 12. The DNA of the CDR3 is TGTGCCAGCAGCTTAGCCCCCCCGGGACTAGCGAGACTCTACAATGAGCAGTTCTTC. Protein product: CASSLAPPGLARLYNEQFF.

The rearrangement links TRBV6-2 or TRBV6-3 to TRBJ2-1; D might be TRBD1 (5 bases). The CDR3 runs to 15 residues. Germline V gene sequence: CDR1 MNHEY, CDR2 SVGEGT. Trimming cost V 7 bases and J 6 bases, with 19 bases left between them. The CDR3: CASNPQGYSPNEQFF. The CDR3 DNA reads TGTGCCAGCAACCCCCAGGGATACTCGCCCAATGAGCAGTTCTTC.

This chain joins TRBV28 and TRBJ2-6, with 7 bases that match TRBD1. Germline V CDR1 and CDR2: MDHEN, SYDVKM. This CDR3 is built from 16 residues. The junction had 7 bases not matched to a gene; V was cut back by 5 bases and J by 3 bases. The CDR3 loop reads CASSPATGDGANVLTF. The CDR3 DNA sequence: TGTGCCAGCAGTCCTGCCACAGGGGATGGGGCCAACGTCCTGACTTTC.

This clonotype was seen ten or more times. J is TRBJ1-4 and V is TRBV5-5, with D perhaps matching TRBD1 (6 bases). V gave up 4 bases and J gave up 8 bases, with 18 bases separating them. The CDR3 sequence is 15 residues long. Germline loops: CDR1 SGHKS, CDR2 YYEKEE (reference sequence). The CDR3 region is CASSDTGYLKEKLFF. The CDR3 nucleotides are TGTGCCAGCAGCGACACAGGGTATTTGAAAGAAAAACTGTTTTTT.

The sample holds many counts of this clonotype. The CDR3 spells CASSHTGEKLFF. The CDR3 region has the DNA TGTGCCAGCAGCCACACGGGAGAAAAACTGTTTTTT. V is TRBV3-1 and J is TRBJ1-4; D is unclear. In germline, CDR1 is LGHDT, CDR2 YNNKEL (reference sequence). V lost 3 bases and J 8 bases, leaving 7 bases between the germline ends. The CDR3 totals 12 residues.

The table lists this clonotype with a count of one. V gene TRBV9 combines with J gene TRBJ2-7; D might be TRBD2 (6 bases). This CDR3 region has 16 residues. Per the germline V gene, CDR1 is SGDLS and CDR2 is YYNGEE. V lost 4 bases and J lost 1, with 18 bases in between. The CDR3 is CASSPSQAGGSYEQYF. The CDR3 DNA reads TGTGCCAGCAGCCCAAGTCAAGCGGGTGGGTCCTACGAGCAGTACTTC.

V usage is TRBV7-9 and J usage is TRBJ1-2, with TRBD1 identical over 7 bases. The CDR3 consists of 14 residues. Losses at the gene ends were 4 bases for V and 7 bases for J; bases not matched to a gene: 9. Germline assignment: CDR1 SEHNR and CDR2 FQNEAQ (reference sequence). The CDR3 protein is CASSSGETGRGYTF. CDR3 bases: TGTGCCAGCAGCTCCGGGGAGACAGGGCGTGGCTACACCTTC.

In its sample, this clonotype was seen a few times. The chain uses TRBV14 and TRBJ1-4, with a possible D match to TRBD1 (6 bases). Germline V gene data show CDR1 as SGHDN and CDR2 as FVKESK. There are 16 residues in the CDR3. V lost 3 bases and J lost 4, with 15 bases in between. This CDR3 reads CASSHPSQGSNEKLFF. Written as DNA, the CDR3 is TGTGCCAGCAGCCACCCTTCACAGGGTAGTAATGAAAAACTGTTTTTT.

V usage is TRBV19 and J usage is TRBJ1-2; a weak D match, TRBD1 (6 bases). The CDR3 covers 14 residues. Germline CDR1 is LNHDA and CDR2 is SQIVND (reference sequence). V lost 8 bases and J lost 0, with 13 bases in between. The CDR3 DNA reads TGTGCCAGTCGGTGGGGGCCCCCTAACTATGGCTACACCTTC. Encoded protein: CASRWGPPNYGYTF.

The chain recombines TRBV27 with TRBJ2-1; D is perhaps TRBD1 (6 bases). This CDR3 contains 17 residues. Deletions cut 3 bases from V and 1 base from J, with 16 bases between. The germline CDR1 and CDR2 sequences are MNHEY and SMNVEV (reference sequence). Here the CDR3 DNA reads TGTGCCAGCAGTTTTCGGTGGGGACATCGGTCCTACAATGAGCAGTTCTTC. This codes for CASSFRWGHRSYNEQFF.

This clonotype was seen many times. The chain combines TRBV27 with TRBJ1-2, with 11 bases matching TRBD1. The CDR3 is made up of 15 amino acids. V trimming: 3 bases; J trimming: 6 bases; junction bases outside the gene matches: 6. Germline V gives CDR1 MNHEY, CDR2 SMNVEV (reference sequence). CDR3 sequence (DNA): TGTGCCAGCAGTTTGGGAGGGACAGGGGGTAATGGCTACACCTTC. As protein: CASSLGGTGGNGYTF.

The chain has TRBV2 and TRBJ1-5, with a possible D match to TRBD1 (6 bases). Germline CDR1 reads SNHLY; CDR2 reads FYNNEI. There are 16 residues in the CDR3. Trimming left V 6 bases short and J 3 bases short, with 18 bases between. Here the CDR3 DNA reads TGTGCCAGCAGCGCATTTGGGGGCCGCCTCAATCAGCCCCAGCATTTT. Translated: CASSAFGGRLNQPQHF.

The chain links TRBV5-1 to TRBJ2-7; D not certain. V lost 0 bases to trimming and J lost 9 bases, with 13 bases between them. The CDR3 runs 13 residues. The V gene's germline CDR1 is SGHRS and CDR2 YFSETQ. Written as DNA, the CDR3 is TGCGCCAGCAGCTTGGCGCCTTTAGACCGGCAGTACTTC. Its translation: CASSLAPLDRQYF.

This clonotype was found many times. The CDR3 region has the DNA TGTGCCAGTAGTATTCTTCGGAACACTGAAGCTTTCTTT. This gives the protein CASSILRNTEAFF. The chain uses TRBV19 and TRBJ1-1; no clear D. Germline V CDR1 and CDR2: LNHDA, SQIVND (reference sequence). V lost 3 bases to trimming and J lost 1 base, with 6 bases between them. CDR3 size: 13 residues.

This clonotype was observed a single time. The chain combines TRBV19 with TRBJ2-7, with 8 positions matching TRBD2. V dropped 5 bases and J dropped 2; count of bases not matched to a gene: 5. The CDR3 is 14 residues long. The germline gives CDR1 LNHDA, CDR2 SQIVND (reference sequence). The CDR3 coding sequence is TGTGCCAGTAGTCCGGGGGGGTTTACCTACGAGCAGTACTTC. Protein product: CASSPGGFTYEQYF. The variable domain in full, with the rest retrieved from reference TRBV19 and TRBJ2-7, is DGGITQSPKYLFRKEGQNVTLSCEQNLNHDAMYWYRQDPGQGLRLIYYSQIVNDFQKGDIAEGYSVSREKKESFPLTVTSAQKNPTAFYLCASSPGGFTYEQYFGPGTRLTVT.